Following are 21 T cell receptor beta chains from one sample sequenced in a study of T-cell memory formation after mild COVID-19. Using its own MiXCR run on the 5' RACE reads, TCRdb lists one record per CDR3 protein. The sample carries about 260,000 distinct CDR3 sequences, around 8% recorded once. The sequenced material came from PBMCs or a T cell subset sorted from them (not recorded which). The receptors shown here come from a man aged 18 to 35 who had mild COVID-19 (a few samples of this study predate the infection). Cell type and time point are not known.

CDR3 in amino acids: CASSSIGGAETQYF. The CDR3 DNA reads TGTGCCAGCAGTTCTATCGGGGGGGCGGAGACCCAGTACTTC. The chain links TRBV12-3 or TRBV12-4 to TRBJ2-5; 8 bases agree with TRBD2. This CDR3 has 14 residues. Trimming removed 4 bases from V and 5 bases from J; junction bases left unmatched: 6.

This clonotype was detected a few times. In DNA form, the CDR3 reads TGTGCCATCAGCCCCGACAGGAATAATTCACCCCTCCACTTT. This translates into CAISPDRNNSPLHF. V and J are TRBV10-3 and TRBJ1-6, with a possible D match to TRBD1 (6 bases). The germline V and J ends were trimmed by 6 bases and 5 bases, with 11 bases remaining between them. The CDR3 totals 14 residues. Per germline, CDR1 ENHRY and CDR2 SYGVKD.

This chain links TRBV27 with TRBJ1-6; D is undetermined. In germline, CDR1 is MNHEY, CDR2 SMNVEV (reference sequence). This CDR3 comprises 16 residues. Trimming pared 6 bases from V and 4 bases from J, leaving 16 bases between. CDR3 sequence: CASRSPLRTYNSPLHF. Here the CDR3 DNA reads TGTGCCAGCAGGTCCCCCTTAAGGACTTATAATTCACCCCTCCACTTT.

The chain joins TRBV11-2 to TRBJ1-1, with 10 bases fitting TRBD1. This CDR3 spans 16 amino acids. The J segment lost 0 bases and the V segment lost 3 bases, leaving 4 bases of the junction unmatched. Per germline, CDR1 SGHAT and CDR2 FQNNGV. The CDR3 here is CASSFGQGGMNTEAFF. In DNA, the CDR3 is TGTGCCAGCAGCTTCGGACAGGGGGGTATGAACACTGAAGCTTTCTTT. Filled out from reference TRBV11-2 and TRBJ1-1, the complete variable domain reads EAGVAQSPRYKIIEKRQSVAFWCNPISGHATLYWYQQILGQGPKLLIQFQNNGVVDDSQLPKDRFSAERLKGVDSTLKIQPAKLEDSAVYLCASSFGQGGMNTEAFFGQGTRLTVV.

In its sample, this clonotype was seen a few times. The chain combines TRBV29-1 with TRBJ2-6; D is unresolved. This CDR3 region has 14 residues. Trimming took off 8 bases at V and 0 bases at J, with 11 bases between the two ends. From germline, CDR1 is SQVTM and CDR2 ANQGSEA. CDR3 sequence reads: CSCDGSSGANVLTF. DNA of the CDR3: TGCAGCTGTGACGGTAGCTCTGGGGCCAACGTCCTGACTTTC.

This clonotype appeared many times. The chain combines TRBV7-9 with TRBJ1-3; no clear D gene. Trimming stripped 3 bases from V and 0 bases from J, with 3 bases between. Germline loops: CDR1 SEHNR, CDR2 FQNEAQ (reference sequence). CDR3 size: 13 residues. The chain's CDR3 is CASSFTSGNTIYF. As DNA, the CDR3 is TGTGCCAGCAGCTTCACCTCTGGAAACACCATATATTTT.

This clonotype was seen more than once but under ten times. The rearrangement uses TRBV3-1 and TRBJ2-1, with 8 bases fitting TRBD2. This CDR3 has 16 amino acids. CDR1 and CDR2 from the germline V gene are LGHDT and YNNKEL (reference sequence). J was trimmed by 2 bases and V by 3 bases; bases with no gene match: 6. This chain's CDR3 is CASSQYGGGPYNEQFF. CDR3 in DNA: TGTGCCAGCAGCCAGTACGGGGGGGGACCCTACAATGAGCAGTTCTTC.

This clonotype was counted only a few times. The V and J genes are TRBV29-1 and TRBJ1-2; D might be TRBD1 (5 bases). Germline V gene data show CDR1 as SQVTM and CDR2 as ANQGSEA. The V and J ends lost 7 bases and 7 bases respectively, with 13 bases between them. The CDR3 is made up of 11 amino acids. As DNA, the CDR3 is TGCAGCGCCACACCCGGGGGTGGCTACACCTTC. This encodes CSATPGGGYTF.

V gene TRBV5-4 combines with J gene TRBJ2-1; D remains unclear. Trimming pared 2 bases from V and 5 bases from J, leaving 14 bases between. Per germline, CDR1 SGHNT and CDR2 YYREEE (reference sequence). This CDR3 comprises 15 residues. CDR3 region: CASSFRNEGHNEQFF. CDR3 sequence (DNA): TGTGCCAGCAGCTTTCGCAACGAAGGACACAATGAGCAGTTCTTC.

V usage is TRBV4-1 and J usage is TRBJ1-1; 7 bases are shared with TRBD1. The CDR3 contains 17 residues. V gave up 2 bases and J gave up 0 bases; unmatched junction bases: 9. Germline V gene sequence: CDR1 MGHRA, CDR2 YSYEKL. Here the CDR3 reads CASSQRDSGVMNTEAFF. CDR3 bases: TGCGCCAGCAGCCAACGGGACAGTGGGGTTATGAACACTGAAGCTTTCTTT.

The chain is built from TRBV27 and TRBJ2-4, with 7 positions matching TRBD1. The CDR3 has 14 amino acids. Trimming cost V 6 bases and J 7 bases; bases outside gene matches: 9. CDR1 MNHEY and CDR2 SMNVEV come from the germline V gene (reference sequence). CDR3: CASRAYEGANIQYF. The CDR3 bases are TGTGCCAGCAGGGCGTATGAGGGGGCGAACATTCAGTACTTC.

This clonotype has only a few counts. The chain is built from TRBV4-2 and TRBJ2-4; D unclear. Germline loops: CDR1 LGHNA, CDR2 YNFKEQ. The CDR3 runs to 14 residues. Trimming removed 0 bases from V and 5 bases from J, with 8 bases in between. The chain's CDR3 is CASSQEGRENIQYF. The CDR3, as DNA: TGTGCCAGCAGCCAAGAAGGCAGAGAAAACATTCAGTACTTC.

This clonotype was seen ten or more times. The CDR3 loop is CASSLTTYPGERETQYF. Here the CDR3 DNA reads TGCGCCAGCAGCTTGACCACTTATCCAGGGGAACGAGAGACCCAGTACTTC. This chain joins TRBV5-1 and TRBJ2-5; tentative D call: TRBD1 (6 bases). V was pared by 1 base and J by 4 bases, with 20 bases between. This CDR3 has 17 amino acids. The germline V gene encodes CDR1 SGHRS and CDR2 YFSETQ.

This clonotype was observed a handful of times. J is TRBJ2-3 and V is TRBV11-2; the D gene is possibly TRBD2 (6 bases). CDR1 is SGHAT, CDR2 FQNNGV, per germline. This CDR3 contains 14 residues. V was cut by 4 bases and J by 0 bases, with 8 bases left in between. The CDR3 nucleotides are TGTGCCAGCAGCTCGGAGGGAAGCACAGATACGCAGTATTTT. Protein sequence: CASSSEGSTDTQYF.

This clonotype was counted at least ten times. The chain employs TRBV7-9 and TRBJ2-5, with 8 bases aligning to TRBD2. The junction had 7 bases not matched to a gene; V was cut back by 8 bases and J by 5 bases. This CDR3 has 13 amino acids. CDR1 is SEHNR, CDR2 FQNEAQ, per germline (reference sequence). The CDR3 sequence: CASRGGARETQYF. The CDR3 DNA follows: TGTGCCAGCCGGGGGGGGGCTCGGGAGACCCAGTACTTC.

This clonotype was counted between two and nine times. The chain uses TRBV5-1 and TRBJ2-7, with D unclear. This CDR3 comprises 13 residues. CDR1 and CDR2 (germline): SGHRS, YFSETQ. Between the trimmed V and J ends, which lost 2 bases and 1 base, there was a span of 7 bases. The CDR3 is CASSFVESYEQYF. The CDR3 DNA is TGCGCCAGCAGCTTTGTAGAGTCCTACGAGCAGTACTTC. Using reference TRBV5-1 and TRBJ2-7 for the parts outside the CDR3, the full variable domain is KAGVTQTPRYLIKTRGQQVTLSCSPISGHRSVSWYQQTPGQGLQFLFEYFSETQRNKGNFPGRFSGRQFSNSRSEMNVSTLELGDSALYLCASSFVESYEQYFGPGTRLTVT.

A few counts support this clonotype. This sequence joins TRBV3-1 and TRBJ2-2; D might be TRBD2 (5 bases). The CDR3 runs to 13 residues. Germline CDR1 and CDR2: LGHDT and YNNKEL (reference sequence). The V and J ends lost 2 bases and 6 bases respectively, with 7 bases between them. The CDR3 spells CASSQSSAGELFF. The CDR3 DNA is TGTGCCAGCAGCCAAAGTAGCGCCGGGGAGCTGTTTTTT.

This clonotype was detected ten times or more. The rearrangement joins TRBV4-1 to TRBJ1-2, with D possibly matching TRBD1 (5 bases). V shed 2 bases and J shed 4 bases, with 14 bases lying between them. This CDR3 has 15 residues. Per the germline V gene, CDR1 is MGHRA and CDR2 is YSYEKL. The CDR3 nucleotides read TGCGCCAGCAGCCAATTCGCAGCAGGGACCTATGGCTACACCTTC. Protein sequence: CASSQFAAGTYGYTF.

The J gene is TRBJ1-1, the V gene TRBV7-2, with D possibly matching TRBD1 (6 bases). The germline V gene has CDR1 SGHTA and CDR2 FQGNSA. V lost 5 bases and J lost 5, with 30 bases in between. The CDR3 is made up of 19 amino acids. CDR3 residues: CASSPPKSAAGARGTEAFF. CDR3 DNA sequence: TGTGCCAGCAGCCCCCCCAAGTCAGCAGCAGGGGCGCGAGGGACTGAAGCTTTCTTT.

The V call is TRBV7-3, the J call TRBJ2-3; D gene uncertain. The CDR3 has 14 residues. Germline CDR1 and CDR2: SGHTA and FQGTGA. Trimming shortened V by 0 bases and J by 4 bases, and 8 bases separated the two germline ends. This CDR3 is CASSLTGPADTQYF. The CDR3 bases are TGTGCCAGCAGCTTAACAGGTCCGGCAGATACGCAGTATTTT.

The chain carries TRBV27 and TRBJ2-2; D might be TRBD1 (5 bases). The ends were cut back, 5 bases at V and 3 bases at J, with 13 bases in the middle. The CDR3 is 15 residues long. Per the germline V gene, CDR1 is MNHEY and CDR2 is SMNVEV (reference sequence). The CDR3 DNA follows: TGTGCCAGCAGTCGAGAATGGGGCGACACCGGGGAGCTGTTTTTT. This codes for CASSREWGDTGELFF.